What follows are 11 T cell receptor beta chains derived from one specimen sequenced in a study of OX40 agonist ivuxolimab in advanced cancers. Assay used: immunoSEQ multiplex PCR; TCRdb lists only in-frame clones, some missing. This sample carries about 80,000 clones, approximately 84% of them seen once, and the ten largest clones take around a quarter. The sequenced sample was CD4+ or CD8+ T cells sorted from blood, obtained in a trial of the OX40 agonist ivuxolimab. The receptors were sampled from an adult with an advanced solid tumor such as melanoma, head and neck, liver or kidney cancer.

The chain has TRBV9 and TRBJ1-1; tentative D call: TRBD1 (6 bases). CDR1 and CDR2 (germline): SGDLS, YYNGEE. This CDR3 has 15 amino acids. Trimming took 3 bases from V and 4 from J, leaving 16 bases between them. The CDR3 DNA reads as TGTGCCAGCAGCGCGCAGGGGTTCTTGGCCACTGAAGCTTTCTTT. Residues: CASSAQGFLATEAFF.

V usage is TRBV11-2 and J usage is TRBJ2-1; TRBD2 is a possible D gene (5 bases). Between the trimmed V and J ends, which lost 5 bases and 2 bases, there was a span of 19 bases. From germline, CDR1 is SGHAT and CDR2 FQNNGV. This CDR3 comprises 17 residues. The CDR3: CASSPLGSAGPYNEQFF. The CDR3 DNA follows: TGTGCCAGCAGCCCCCTAGGAAGCGCGGGCCCCTACAATGAGCAGTTCTTC.

The chain couples TRBV16 to TRBJ2-3; the match to TRBD2 covers 12 bases. Germline V gives CDR1 KGHSY, CDR2 FQNENV. The CDR3 is 17 residues long. V dropped 0 bases and J dropped 3; count of bases not matched to a gene: 4. CDR3 DNA: TGTGCCAGCAGCCAATCTCGGACTAGCGGGGTTACAGATACGCAGTATTTT. It is translated as CASSQSRTSGVTDTQYF.

The gene calls are TRBV6-5 and TRBJ2-2; the match to TRBD1 covers 8 bases. The V gene end was trimmed by 2 bases and the J gene end by 6 bases; junction bases not matched to a gene: 5. The CDR3 is made up of 15 amino acids. Germline CDR1 MNHEY, CDR2 SVGAGI. CDR3 sequence reads: CASSYGTGPAGELFF. The CDR3 DNA reads TGTGCCAGCAGTTACGGGACAGGCCCCGCCGGGGAGCTGTTTTTT.

The chain links TRBV12-2 to TRBJ2-7; the table's D gene call, TRBD1, was not cross checked with the DNA. TRBV12-2 is a pseudogene locus. The CDR3 runs to 21 residues. The CDR3 nucleotides are TGTGCAAGTCGCGTAACCTTCGGAAGCCCCACCGGGACAGGACTAGCCTACGAGCAGTACTTC. Encoded protein: CASRVTFGSPTGTGLAYEQYF.

V usage is TRBV7-2 and J usage is TRBJ2-7; maybe TRBD2 (5 bases). V was cut by 5 bases and J by 2 bases, with 19 bases left in between. CDR1 SGHTA and CDR2 FQGNSA come from the germline V gene. The CDR3 is 16 amino acids. CDR3 nucleotides: TGTGCCAGCAGCCCCTCTCCCTTCAGGCGGGCCTACGAGCAGTACTTC. This translates into CASSPSPFRRAYEQYF.

The V and J genes are TRBV18 and TRBJ1-1; TRBD1 matches 7 bases. After removal of 5 bases from V and 1 base from J, the junction contained 4 bases not matched to a gene. This CDR3 region has 14 residues. CDR1 is KGHSH, CDR2 LQKENI, per germline. The CDR3 spells CASSAGQPNTEAFF. The DNA of the CDR3 is TGTGCCAGCTCAGCGGGACAGCCGAACACTGAAGCTTTCTTT. The whole variable domain, remainder taken from reference TRBV18 and TRBJ1-1, is NAGVMQNPRHLVRRRGQEARLRCSPMKGHSHVYWYRQLPEEGLKFMVYLQKENIIDESGMPKERFSAEFPKEGPSILRIQQVVRGDSAAYFCASSAGQPNTEAFFGQGTRLTVV.

This sequence joins TRBV30 and TRBJ2-7; TRBD2 matches at 12 bases. Germline V gives CDR1 GTSNPN, CDR2 SVGIG (reference sequence). The CDR3 runs to 14 residues. Trimming cost V 3 bases and J 2 bases; bases outside gene matches: 2. The CDR3 region is CAWRLAGGPYEQYF. The CDR3 nucleotides read TGTGCCTGGAGACTAGCGGGAGGTCCCTACGAGCAGTACTTC. Supplemented by reference TRBV30 and TRBJ2-7, the full variable domain reads SQTIHQWPATLVQPVGSPLSLECTVEGTSNPNLYWYRQAAGRGLQLLFYSVGIGQISSEVPQNLSASRPQDRQFILSSKKLLLSDSGFYLCAWRLAGGPYEQYFGPGTRLTVT.

The chain couples TRBV2 to TRBJ2-7, with D uncertain. The V end lost 4 bases, the J end lost 2 bases, and 6 bases lay between the germline ends. The CDR3 covers 12 residues. Germline assignment: CDR1 SNHLY and CDR2 FYNNEI. The CDR3 region is CASSGSTYEQYF. CDR3 bases: TGTGCCAGCAGTGGGAGTACCTACGAGCAGTACTTC.

The chain links TRBV7-9 to TRBJ2-7; 11 bases are a match to TRBD1. The germline CDR1 and CDR2 sequences are SEHNR and FQNEAQ (reference sequence). CDR3 length equals 16 residues. V was pared by 3 bases and J by 5 bases, with 9 bases of the junction left unmatched. CDR3 DNA: TGTGCCAGCAGCTTCAGCCCGGGACAGGGGGACCACGAGCAGTACTTC. Translation: CASSFSPGQGDHEQYF.

The gene calls are TRBV7-9 and TRBJ2-5; TRBD2 is a possible D gene (5 bases). The germline CDR1 and CDR2 sequences are SEHNR and FQNEAQ (reference sequence). V was cut by 0 bases and J by 5 bases, with 13 bases left in between. The CDR3 is 15 amino acids. CDR3 nucleotides: TGTGCCAGCAGCTTAGCCAGGCTTAGAGGGGAGACCCAGTACTTC. Protein sequence: CASSLARLRGETQYF.